Listed here are 25 T cell receptor beta chains from one sample, sequenced in a study of identical twins. TCRdb reanalysed the 5' RACE reads using MiXCR and keeps one entry per CDR3 protein. The table shows 1,800,000 or so distinct CDR3 sequences, with less than 35% occurring only once. Sequencing used cord blood. These receptors came from a newborn girl in good health.

Ten or more counts support this clonotype. The chain joins TRBV4-2 to TRBJ2-6; D not certain. The V end was cut by 0 bases, the J end by 1 base, with 4 bases between. From germline, CDR1 is LGHNA and CDR2 YNFKEQ. The CDR3 is made up of 15 amino acids. The CDR3 DNA reads TGTGCCAGCAGCCAAGATCAGTCTGGGGCCAACGTCCTGACTTTC. This gives the protein CASSQDQSGANVLTF.

V and J are TRBV20-1 and TRBJ1-2, with D perhaps matching TRBD1 (6 bases). Trimming cost V 3 bases and J 3 bases, with 11 bases left between them. Per germline, CDR1 DFQATT and CDR2 SNEGSKA (reference sequence). The CDR3 sequence is 13 residues long. CDR3 bases: TGCAGTGCTAGGAAGGGGGTGGACTATGGCTACACCTTC. Its protein product is CSARKGVDYGYTF.

This chain connects TRBV20-1 to TRBJ2-5; 9 nucleotides align to TRBD2. The germline gives CDR1 DFQATT, CDR2 SNEGSKA (reference sequence). The V gene end was trimmed by 0 bases and the J gene end by 4 bases; junction bases not matched to a gene: 6. The CDR3 has 15 amino acids. DNA for the CDR3: TGCAGTGCTAGAGATCTGCGGGAGGGCCGAGAGACCCAGTACTTC. Translated, it gives CSARDLREGRETQYF.

This clonotype was counted a few times. The chain couples TRBV20-1 to TRBJ1-1; D unclear. CDR3 length: 14 amino acids. Germline V CDR1 and CDR2: DFQATT, SNEGSKA (reference sequence). The V end was cut by 2 bases, the J end by 7 bases, with 17 bases between. DNA for the CDR3: TGCAGTGCTAGAAAGGGCAGCTCTAGCTTTGAAGCTTTCTTT. This translates into CSARKGSSSFEAFF.

This chain uses TRBV24-1 with TRBJ2-7; D is possibly TRBD2 (6 bases). CDR3 length equals 16 residues. V was pared by 10 bases and J by 6 bases, with 27 bases between. Germline V gene lookup returns CDR1 KGHDR and CDR2 SFDVKD. The CDR3 spells CATQLRVQGGVCEQYF. The CDR3 DNA follows: TGTGCCACGCAACTCCGCGTGCAGGGAGGAGTTTGCGAGCAGTACTTC.

The rearrangement joins TRBV9 to TRBJ2-1; 13 bases are shared with TRBD2. The V gene's germline CDR1 is SGDLS and CDR2 YYNGEE. V lost 4 bases to trimming and J lost 8 bases; unmatched junction nucleotides: 6. The CDR3 loop spans 15 amino acids. The CDR3 DNA sequence: TGTGCCAGCAGCCCCTGGACTAGCGGGAGCTATGAGCAGTTCTTC. Encoded protein: CASSPWTSGSYEQFF.

The V gene is TRBV2, the J gene TRBJ1-1; no clear D. The CDR3 consists of 10 residues. Germline CDR1 is SNHLY and CDR2 is FYNNEI. Trimming shortened V by 8 bases and J by 9 bases, and 10 bases separated the two germline ends. DNA of the CDR3: TGTGCCAGCGAAGCCCTCCAAGCTTTCTTT. It is translated as CASEALQAFF.

This clonotype was recorded a few times. V and J are TRBV3-1 and TRBJ1-1; D is unresolved. This CDR3 spans 10 amino acids. The V gene's germline CDR1 is LGHDT and CDR2 YNNKEL (reference sequence). Trimming stripped 2 bases from V and 10 bases from J, with 5 bases between. Here the CDR3 DNA reads TGTGCCAGCAGCCAATTGGCAGCTTTCTTT. It is translated as CASSQLAAFF.

This chain uses TRBV25-1 with TRBJ2-3; D may match TRBD1 or TRBD2 (6 bases each). CDR1 and CDR2 from the germline V gene are MGHDK and SYGVNS. The CDR3 extends over 14 amino acids. The chain's CDR3 is CATGTLAPTDTQYF. In DNA, the CDR3 is TGTGCTACAGGGACTCTCGCCCCTACAGATACGCAGTATTTT.

Written as DNA, the CDR3 is TGTGCCAGCAGTTTTGGGGCCTCCTTACCGTTGGGGACCCAGTACTTC. It yields the protein CASSFGASLPLGTQYF. The rearrangement uses TRBV27 and TRBJ2-5, with a possible D match to TRBD1 (5 bases). The germline V gene encodes CDR1 MNHEY and CDR2 SMNVEV (reference sequence). Trimming shortened V by 3 bases and J by 7 bases, and 21 bases separated the two germline ends. The CDR3 spans 16 residues.

Remarks on this clonotype: The junction does not match germline at one end; this may be a read error. The CDR3 here is CTSSQDPSGYEQFF. CDR3 in DNA: TGTACCAGCAGCCAAGATCCTAGCGGATATGAGCAGTTCTTC. The chain has TRBV4-2 and TRBJ2-7; 7 nucleotides line up with TRBD2. The J call is uncertain, as TRBJ2-1 better fits the DNA end. CDR1 is LGHNA and CDR2 is YNFKEQ in the germline V gene. CDR3 length: 14 residues.

The genes are TRBV20-1 and TRBJ2-3, with no clear D. Germline lookup yields CDR1 DFQATT and CDR2 SNEGSKA (reference sequence). This CDR3 is built from 14 residues. The V gene lost 6 bases and the J gene lost 0 bases, with 13 bases spanning the gap. The chain's CDR3 is CSARRVASTDTQYF. The CDR3 coding sequence is TGCAGTGCGCGACGGGTGGCTAGCACAGATACGCAGTATTTT.

The chain has TRBV3-1 and TRBJ2-3; 9 positions agree with TRBD2. The V gene's germline CDR1 is LGHDT and CDR2 YNNKEL (reference sequence). The CDR3 contains 18 residues. V gave up 1 base and J gave up 2 bases; unmatched junction bases: 10. The CDR3 nucleotides are TGTGCCAGCAGCCAAGGCCTTATAGCGGGGGCCCACACAGATACGCAGTATTTT. It is translated as CASSQGLIAGAHTDTQYF.

Concerning this clonotype itself: A junction end diverges from the germline sequence, so it may reflect a read error. DNA of the CDR3: TGTGCCGGCAGCTTAGCTAGCGGGAGGACAGATACGCAGTATTTT. Translating it yields CAGSLASGRTDTQYF. The genes are TRBV7-2 and TRBJ2-3, with TRBD2 matching 11 bases. The CDR3 has 15 amino acids. The germline V gene encodes CDR1 SGHTA and CDR2 FQGNSA.

This chain joins TRBV3-1 and TRBJ2-3; no definite D call. V dropped 2 bases and J dropped 2 bases, with 14 bases sitting between them. The CDR3 covers 16 residues. The germline V gene has CDR1 LGHDT and CDR2 YNNKEL (reference sequence). The CDR3 DNA is TGTGCCAGCAGCCAACGAGGTGTTCTTCACACAGATACGCAGTATTTT. Amino acids: CASSQRGVLHTDTQYF.

This rearrangement joins TRBV5-1 to TRBJ1-5; 7 positions match TRBD1. V lost 6 bases and J lost 0; bases outside the gene matches: 6. The CDR3 runs 15 residues. The germline V gene has CDR1 SGHRS and CDR2 YFSETQ. CDR3 loop: CASIRTGYSNQPQHF. Written as DNA, the CDR3 is TGCGCCAGCATCCGGACAGGTTATAGCAATCAGCCCCAGCATTTT.

This chain's CDR3 is CASSASLAQLDEQYF. For the CDR3, the DNA is TGTGCCAGCAGCGCCTCACTAGCTCAGCTCGACGAGCAGTACTTC. The rearrangement uses TRBV6-2 or TRBV6-3 and TRBJ2-7; D might be TRBD2 (6 bases). The CDR3 spans 15 residues. V was shortened by 6 bases and J by 5 bases, with 20 bases between the two germline ends. Germline CDR1 is MNHEY and CDR2 is SVGEGT.

This clonotype was recorded a few times. The DNA for the CDR3 is TGCAGTGCTCCGAAAAGCCGAGTCCGGGGGAACACTGAAGCTTTCTTT. Amino acid sequence: CSAPKSRVRGNTEAFF. V gene TRBV20-1 combines with J gene TRBJ1-1; D gene unclear. V lost 5 bases and J 1 base, leaving 20 bases between the germline ends. Germline V lookup: CDR1 DFQATT, CDR2 SNEGSKA (reference sequence). CDR3 size: 16 residues.

This clonotype was seen a few times. This chain joins TRBV5-6 and TRBJ2-1, with TRBD2 identical over 13 bases. V was pared by 4 bases and J by 7 bases, with 5 bases of the junction left unmatched. CDR3 length: 15 amino acids. From germline, CDR1 is SGHDT and CDR2 YYEEEE. The CDR3 DNA is TGTGCCAGCAGCGTACTAGCGGGGGGGATGAATGAGCAGTTCTTC. It is translated as CASSVLAGGMNEQFF.

The genes are TRBV1 and TRBJ2-1; TRBD1 reflects the table's D call only, with no check against the DNA. TRBV1 is a pseudogene locus. CDR3 length equals 16 residues. CDR3 DNA: TGCACCAGCAGCCAAGGGACAGTTAGCTCCTACAATGAGCAGTTCTTC. Residues: CTSSQGTVSSYNEQFF.

For the CDR3, the DNA is TGCGCCAGCAGCCAACGCGACAGTACCTTCTATGGCTACACCTTC. As protein: CASSQRDSTFYGYTF. The J gene is TRBJ1-2, the V gene TRBV4-1; tentative D call: TRBD1 (5 bases). V was cut by 2 bases and J by 4 bases, with 14 bases left in between. The CDR3 consists of 15 residues. Looked up from germline, CDR1 is MGHRA and CDR2 is YSYEKL.

This clonotype was detected once. V and J are TRBV20-1 and TRBJ2-1; perhaps TRBD2 as D (6 bases). With 1 base removed from V and 9 bases from J, the gap between germline ends came to 22 bases. The CDR3 has 16 amino acids. The germline CDR1 and CDR2 sequences are DFQATT and SNEGSKA (reference sequence). The CDR3 DNA reads TGCAGTGCTAGAGGCGGGGTCCTTGCGGCGGGTAGTGAGCAGTTCTTC. Encoded protein: CSARGGVLAAGSEQFF.

V is TRBV5-8 and J is TRBJ1-4; the D gene is possibly TRBD1 (6 bases). V shed 2 bases and J shed 5 bases, with 16 bases lying between them. The CDR3 runs to 16 residues. Germline CDR1 is SGHTS and CDR2 is YDEGEE. CDR3 sequence (DNA): TGTGCCAGCAGCTTATCAGGGGACCCAAGGAATGAAAAACTGTTTTTT. It yields the protein CASSLSGDPRNEKLFF.

This clonotype was detected only a few times. The chain joins TRBV6-6 to TRBJ1-5; 7 nucleotides line up with TRBD1. The CDR3 runs to 15 residues. Germline assignment: CDR1 MNHNY and CDR2 SVGAGI (reference sequence). The V segment lost 5 bases and the J segment 2 bases; nucleotides outside the gene matches: 6. CDR3 sequence (DNA): TGTGCCAGCAGTGAGACAGGGAGGGGCAATCAGCCCCAGCATTTT. It is translated as CASSETGRGNQPQHF.

The sample holds many counts of this clonotype. This chain links TRBV29-1 with TRBJ2-3, with D unclear. The CDR3 loop spans 13 amino acids. Deletions cut 1 base from V and 6 bases from J, with 11 bases between. Germline assignment: CDR1 SQVTM and CDR2 ANQGSEA. The DNA of the CDR3 is TGCAGCGTTGAAGGGATTTCAGATGATACGCAGTATTTT. Protein: CSVEGISDDTQYF.